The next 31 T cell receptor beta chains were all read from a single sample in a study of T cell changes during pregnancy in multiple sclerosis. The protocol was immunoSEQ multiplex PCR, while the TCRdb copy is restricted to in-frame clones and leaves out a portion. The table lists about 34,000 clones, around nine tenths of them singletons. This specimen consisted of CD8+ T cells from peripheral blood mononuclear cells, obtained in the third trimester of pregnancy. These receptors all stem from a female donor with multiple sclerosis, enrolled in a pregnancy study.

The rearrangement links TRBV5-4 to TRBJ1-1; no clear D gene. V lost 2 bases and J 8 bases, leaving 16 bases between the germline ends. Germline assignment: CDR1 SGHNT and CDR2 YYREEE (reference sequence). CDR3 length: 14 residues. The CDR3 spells CASSFDEAEIEAFF. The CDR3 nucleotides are TGTGCCAGCAGCTTTGACGAGGCCGAGATAGAAGCTTTCTTT.

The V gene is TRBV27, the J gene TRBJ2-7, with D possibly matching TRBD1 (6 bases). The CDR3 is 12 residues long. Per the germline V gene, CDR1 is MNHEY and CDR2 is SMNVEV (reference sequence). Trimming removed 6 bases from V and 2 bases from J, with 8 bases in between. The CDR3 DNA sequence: TGTGCCAGCAGCAGGGGAACCTACGAGCAGTACTTC. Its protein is CASSRGTYEQYF.

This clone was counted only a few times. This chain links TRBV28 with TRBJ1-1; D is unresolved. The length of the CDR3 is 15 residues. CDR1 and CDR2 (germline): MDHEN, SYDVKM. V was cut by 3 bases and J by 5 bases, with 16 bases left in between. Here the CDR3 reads CASSFKELGWTEAFF. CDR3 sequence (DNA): TGTGCCAGCAGTTTTAAGGAGCTTGGGTGGACTGAAGCTTTCTTT.

The CDR3 loop is CASSQDDGGAYNEQFF. The CDR3 DNA reads as TGCGCCAGCAGCCAAGATGACGGGGGGGCCTACAATGAGCAGTTCTTC. The J gene is TRBJ2-1, the V gene TRBV4-3, with TRBD2 matching over 8 bases. Germline loops: CDR1 LGHNA, CDR2 YSLEER. Germline trimming cut 0 bases from V and 2 bases from J; bases unmatched to any gene: 3. CDR3 size: 16 residues.

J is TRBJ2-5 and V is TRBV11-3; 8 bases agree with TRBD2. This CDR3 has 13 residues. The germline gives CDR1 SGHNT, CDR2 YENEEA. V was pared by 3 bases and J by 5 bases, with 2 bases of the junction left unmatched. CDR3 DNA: TGTGCCAGCAGCTTTCCGGGGGGGGAGACCCAGTACTTC. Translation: CASSFPGGETQYF.

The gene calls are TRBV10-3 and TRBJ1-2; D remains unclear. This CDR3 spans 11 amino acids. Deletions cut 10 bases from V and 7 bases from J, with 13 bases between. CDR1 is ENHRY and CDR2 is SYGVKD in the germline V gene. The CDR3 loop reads CATESSGGYTF. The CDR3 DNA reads TGTGCCACCGAGTCTTCAGGTGGCTACACCTTC.

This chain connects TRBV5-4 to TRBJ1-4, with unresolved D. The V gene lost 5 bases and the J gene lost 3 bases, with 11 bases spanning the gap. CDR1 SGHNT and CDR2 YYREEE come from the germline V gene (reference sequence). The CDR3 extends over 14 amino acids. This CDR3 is CASSFNGPNEKLFF. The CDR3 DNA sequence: TGTGCCAGCAGTTTCAATGGCCCTAATGAAAAACTGTTTTTT.

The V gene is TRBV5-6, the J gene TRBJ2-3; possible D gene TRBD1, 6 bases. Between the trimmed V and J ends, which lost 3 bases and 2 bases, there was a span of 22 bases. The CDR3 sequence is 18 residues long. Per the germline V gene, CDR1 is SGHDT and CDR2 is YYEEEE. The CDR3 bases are TGTGCCAGCAGCTCAAAGAGAGCCGGGACAATCCACACAGATACGCAGTATTTT. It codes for CASSSKRAGTIHTDTQYF.

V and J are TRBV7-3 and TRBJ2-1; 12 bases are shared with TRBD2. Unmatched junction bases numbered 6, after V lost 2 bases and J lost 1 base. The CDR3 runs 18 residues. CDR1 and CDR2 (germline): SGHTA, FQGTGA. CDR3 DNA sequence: TGTGCCAGCAGCTTAGGTCTAGCGGGGGGGCCGTCCTACAATGAGCAGTTCTTC. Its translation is CASSLGLAGGPSYNEQFF.

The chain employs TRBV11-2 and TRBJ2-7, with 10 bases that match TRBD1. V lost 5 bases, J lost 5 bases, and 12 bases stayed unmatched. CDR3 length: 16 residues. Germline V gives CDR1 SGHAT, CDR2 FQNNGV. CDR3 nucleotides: TGTGCCAGCAGCCTCTCCGCTCGGGACAGGGGACACGAGCAGTACTTC. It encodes CASSLSARDRGHEQYF.

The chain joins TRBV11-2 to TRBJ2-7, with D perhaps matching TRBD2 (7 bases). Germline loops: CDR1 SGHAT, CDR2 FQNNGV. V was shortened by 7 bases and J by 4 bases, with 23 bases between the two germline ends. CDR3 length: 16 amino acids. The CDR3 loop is CASTLGGGTGWYEQYF. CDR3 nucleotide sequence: TGTGCCAGCACCCTAGGGGGGGGAACGGGCTGGTACGAGCAGTACTTC.

The DNA for the CDR3 is TGTGCCAGCAGGGGGGGACAGGGCTTCCCCGGGGAGCTGTTTTTT. Translated, it gives CASRGGQGFPGELFF. V usage is TRBV6-5 and J usage is TRBJ2-2; 9 bases map to TRBD1. Germline CDR1 is MNHEY and CDR2 is SVGAGI. The CDR3 length is 15 residues. V trimming: 6 bases; J trimming: 6 bases; junction bases outside the gene matches: 8.

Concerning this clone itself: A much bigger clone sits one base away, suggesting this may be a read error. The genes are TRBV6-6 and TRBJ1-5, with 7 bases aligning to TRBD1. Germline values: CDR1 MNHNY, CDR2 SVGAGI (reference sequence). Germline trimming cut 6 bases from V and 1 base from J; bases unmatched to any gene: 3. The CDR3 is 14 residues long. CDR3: CASSPGGSNQPQHF. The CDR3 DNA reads TGTGCCAGCAGCCCAGGGGGAAGCAATCAGCCCCAGCATTTT.

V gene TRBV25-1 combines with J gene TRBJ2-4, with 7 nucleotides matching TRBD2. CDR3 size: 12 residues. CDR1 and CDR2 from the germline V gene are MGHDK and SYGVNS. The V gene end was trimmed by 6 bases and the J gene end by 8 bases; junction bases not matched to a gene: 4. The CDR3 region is CASSGGLYIQYF. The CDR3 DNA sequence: TGTGCCAGCAGCGGGGGGTTATACATTCAGTACTTC.

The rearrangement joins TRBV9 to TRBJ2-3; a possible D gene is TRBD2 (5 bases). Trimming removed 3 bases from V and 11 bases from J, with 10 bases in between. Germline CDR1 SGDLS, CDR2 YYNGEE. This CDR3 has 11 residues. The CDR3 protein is CASSGDYRQYF. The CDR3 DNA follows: TGTGCCAGCAGCGGAGACTACCGGCAGTATTTT.

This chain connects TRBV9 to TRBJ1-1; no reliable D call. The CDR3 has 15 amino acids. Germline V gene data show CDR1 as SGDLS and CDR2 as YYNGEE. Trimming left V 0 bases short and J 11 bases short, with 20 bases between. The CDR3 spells CASSVGWTPPLYAFF. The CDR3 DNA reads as TGTGCCAGCAGCGTAGGTTGGACTCCCCCCTTGTACGCTTTCTTT.

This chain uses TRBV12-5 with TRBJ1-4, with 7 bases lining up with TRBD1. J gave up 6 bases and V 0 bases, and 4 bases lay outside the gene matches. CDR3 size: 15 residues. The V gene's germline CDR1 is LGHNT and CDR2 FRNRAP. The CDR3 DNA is TGTGCTAGTGGTTTGGTGGAGGGGGCGCATGAAAAACTGTTTTTT. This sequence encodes CASGLVEGAHEKLFF. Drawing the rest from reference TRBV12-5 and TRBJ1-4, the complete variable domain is DARVTQTPRHKVTEMGQEVTMRCQPILGHNTVFWYRQTMMQGLELLAYFRNRAPLDDSGMPKDRFSAEMPDATLATLKIQPSEPRDSAVYFCASGLVEGAHEKLFFGSGTQLSVL.

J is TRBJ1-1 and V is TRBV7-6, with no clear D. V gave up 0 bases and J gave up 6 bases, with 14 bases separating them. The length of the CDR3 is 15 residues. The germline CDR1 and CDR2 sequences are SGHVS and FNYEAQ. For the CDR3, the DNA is TGTGCCAGCAGCTTAGCGGAGGGATTAGGCCCTGAAGCTTTCTTT. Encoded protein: CASSLAEGLGPEAFF.

CDR3 DNA sequence: TGCAGCGTTGAAAGTAGGGGGGGGGAGACCCAGTACTTC. It translates to CSVESRGGETQYF. This chain joins TRBV29-1 and TRBJ2-5, with D perhaps TRBD2 (7 bases). The CDR3 covers 13 residues. Germline V gene lookup returns CDR1 SQVTM and CDR2 ANQGSEA. Deletions cut 2 bases from V and 5 bases from J, with 12 bases between.

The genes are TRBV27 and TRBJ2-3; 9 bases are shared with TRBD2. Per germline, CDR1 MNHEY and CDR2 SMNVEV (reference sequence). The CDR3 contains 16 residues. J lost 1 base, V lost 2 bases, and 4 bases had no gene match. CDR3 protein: CASSLSPSGGTDTQYF. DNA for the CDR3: TGTGCCAGCAGTTTAAGTCCTAGCGGGGGCACAGATACGCAGTATTTT.

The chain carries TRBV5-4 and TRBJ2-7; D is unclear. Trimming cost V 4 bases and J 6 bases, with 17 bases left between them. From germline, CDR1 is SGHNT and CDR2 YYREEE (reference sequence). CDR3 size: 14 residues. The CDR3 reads CASSAPGKWFEQYF. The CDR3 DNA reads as TGTGCCAGCAGCGCGCCGGGTAAATGGTTCGAGCAGTACTTC.

The CDR3 spells CASSEADRGPYNEQFF. For the CDR3, the DNA is TGTGCCAGCAGTGAAGCGGACAGGGGCCCCTACAATGAGCAGTTCTTC. The chain uses TRBV6-1 and TRBJ2-1; 9 nucleotides match TRBD1. The trim removed 0 bases at V and 2 bases at J, leaving 2 bases unmatched. The CDR3 is 16 amino acids. The germline gives CDR1 MNHNS, CDR2 SASEGT.

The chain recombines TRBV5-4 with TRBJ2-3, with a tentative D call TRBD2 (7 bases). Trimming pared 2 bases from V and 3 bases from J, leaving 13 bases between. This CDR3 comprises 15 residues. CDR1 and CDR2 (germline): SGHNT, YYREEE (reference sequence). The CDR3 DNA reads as TGTGCCAGCAGCTTTGGGGGGGGCCCAACAGATACGCAGTATTTT. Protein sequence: CASSFGGGPTDTQYF.

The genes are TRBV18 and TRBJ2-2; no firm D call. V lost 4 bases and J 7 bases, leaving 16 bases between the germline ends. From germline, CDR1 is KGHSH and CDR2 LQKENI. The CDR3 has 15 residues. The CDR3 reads CASSLGGDPNGELFF. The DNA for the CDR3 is TGTGCCAGCTCACTCGGCGGAGACCCCAACGGGGAGCTGTTTTTT. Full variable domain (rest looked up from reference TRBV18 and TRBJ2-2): NAGVMQNPRHLVRRRGQEARLRCSPMKGHSHVYWYRQLPEEGLKFMVYLQKENIIDESGMPKERFSAEFPKEGPSILRIQQVVRGDSAAYFCASSLGGDPNGELFFGEGSRLTVL.

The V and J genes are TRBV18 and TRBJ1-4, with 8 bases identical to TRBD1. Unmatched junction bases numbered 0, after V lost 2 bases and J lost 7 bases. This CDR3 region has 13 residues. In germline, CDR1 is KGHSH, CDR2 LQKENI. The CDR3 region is CASSPGTGEKLFF. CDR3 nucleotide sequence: TGTGCCAGCTCACCAGGGACAGGTGAAAAACTGTTTTTT.

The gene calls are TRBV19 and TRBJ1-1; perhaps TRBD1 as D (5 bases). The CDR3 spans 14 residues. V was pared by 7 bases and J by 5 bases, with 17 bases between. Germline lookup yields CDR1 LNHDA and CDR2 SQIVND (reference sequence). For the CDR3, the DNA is TGTGCCAGTAAACCGTTGGGGGGGGGAACTGAAGCTTTCTTT. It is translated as CASKPLGGGTEAFF.

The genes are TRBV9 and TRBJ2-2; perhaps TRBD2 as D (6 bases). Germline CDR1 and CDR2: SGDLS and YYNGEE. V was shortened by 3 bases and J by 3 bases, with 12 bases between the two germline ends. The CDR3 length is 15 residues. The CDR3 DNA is TGTGCCAGCAGCGGGAGGCGCGGGGACACCGGGGAGCTGTTTTTT. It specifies CASSGRRGDTGELFF. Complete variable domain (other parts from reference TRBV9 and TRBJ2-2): DSGVTQTPKHLITATGQRVTLRCSPRSGDLSVYWYQQSLDQGLQFLIQYYNGEERAKGNILERFSAQQFPDLHSELNLSSLELGDSALYFCASSGRRGDTGELFFGEGSRLTVL.

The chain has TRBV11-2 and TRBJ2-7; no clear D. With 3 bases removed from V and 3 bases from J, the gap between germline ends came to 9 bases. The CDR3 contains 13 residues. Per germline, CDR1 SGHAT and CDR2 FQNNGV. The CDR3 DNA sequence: TGTGCCAGCAGCTTGGGCTCGGTCTACGAGCAGTACTTC. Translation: CASSLGSVYEQYF.

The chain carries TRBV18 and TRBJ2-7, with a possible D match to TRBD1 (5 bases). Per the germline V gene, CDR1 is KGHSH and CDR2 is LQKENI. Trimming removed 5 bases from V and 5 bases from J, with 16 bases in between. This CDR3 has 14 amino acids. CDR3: CASSTGRPVDEQYF. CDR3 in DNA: TGTGCCAGCTCAACAGGAAGGCCAGTAGACGAGCAGTACTTC.

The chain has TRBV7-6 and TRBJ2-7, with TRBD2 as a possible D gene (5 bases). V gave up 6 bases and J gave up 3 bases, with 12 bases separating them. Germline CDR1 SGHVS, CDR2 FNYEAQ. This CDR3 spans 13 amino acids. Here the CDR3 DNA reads TGTGCCAGCAGTTCCCATGGAGGCTACGAGCAGTACTTC. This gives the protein CASSSHGGYEQYF.

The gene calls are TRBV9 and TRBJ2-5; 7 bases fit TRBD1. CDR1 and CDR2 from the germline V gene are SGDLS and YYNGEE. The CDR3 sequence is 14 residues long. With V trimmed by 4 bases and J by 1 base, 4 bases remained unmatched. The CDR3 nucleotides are TGTGCCAGCAGCTTCGGGACAGTCCAAGAGACCCAGTACTTC. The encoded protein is CASSFGTVQETQYF.